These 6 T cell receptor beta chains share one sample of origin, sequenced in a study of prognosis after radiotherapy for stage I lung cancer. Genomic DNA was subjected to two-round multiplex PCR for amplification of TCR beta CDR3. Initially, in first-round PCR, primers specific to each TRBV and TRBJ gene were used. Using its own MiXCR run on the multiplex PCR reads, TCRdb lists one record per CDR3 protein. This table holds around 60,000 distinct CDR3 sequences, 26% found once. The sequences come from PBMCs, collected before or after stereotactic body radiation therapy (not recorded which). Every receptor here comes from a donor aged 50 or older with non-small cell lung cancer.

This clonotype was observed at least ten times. The CDR3 here is CASSRGASLLYGYTF. The DNA of the CDR3 is TGTGCCAGTAGCCGTGGGGCCAGCCTTCTCTATGGCTACACCTTC. The chain links TRBV19 to TRBJ1-2, with D perhaps TRBD1 (5 bases). CDR3 length: 15 amino acids. Germline assignment: CDR1 LNHDA and CDR2 SQIVND (reference sequence). With 6 bases removed from V and 4 bases from J, the gap between germline ends came to 18 bases.

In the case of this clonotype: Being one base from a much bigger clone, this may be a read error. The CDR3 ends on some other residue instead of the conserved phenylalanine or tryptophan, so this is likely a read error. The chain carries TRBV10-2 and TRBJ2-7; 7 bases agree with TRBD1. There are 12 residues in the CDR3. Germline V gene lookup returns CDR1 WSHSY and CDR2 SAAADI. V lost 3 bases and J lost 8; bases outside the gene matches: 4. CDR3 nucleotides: TGCGCCAGCAGTGATACAGGGGTAAAGCAGTACTTA. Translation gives CASSDTGVKQYL.

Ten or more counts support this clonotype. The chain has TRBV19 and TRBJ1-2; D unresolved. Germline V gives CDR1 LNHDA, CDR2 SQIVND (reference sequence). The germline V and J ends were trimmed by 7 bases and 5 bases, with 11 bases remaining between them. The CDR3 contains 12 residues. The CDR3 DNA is TGTGCCAGTACCCCTGGCTTGTATGGCTACACCTTC. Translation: CASTPGLYGYTF.

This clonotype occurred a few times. CDR3: CSVRGQVRTEAFF. Here the CDR3 DNA reads TGCAGCGTTCGGGGTCAGGTTAGGACTGAAGCTTTCTTT. This chain joins TRBV29-1 and TRBJ1-1; D ambiguous. The CDR3 covers 13 residues. Trimming took 5 bases from V and 5 from J, leaving 15 bases between them. Germline V gene sequence: CDR1 SQVTM, CDR2 ANQGSEA.

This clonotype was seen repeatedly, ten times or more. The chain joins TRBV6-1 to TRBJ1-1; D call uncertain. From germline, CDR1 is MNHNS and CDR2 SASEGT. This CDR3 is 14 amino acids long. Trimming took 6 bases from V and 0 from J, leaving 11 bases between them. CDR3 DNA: TGTGCCAGCAGAAACAGCCTCATGAACACTGAAGCTTTCTTT. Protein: CASRNSLMNTEAFF.

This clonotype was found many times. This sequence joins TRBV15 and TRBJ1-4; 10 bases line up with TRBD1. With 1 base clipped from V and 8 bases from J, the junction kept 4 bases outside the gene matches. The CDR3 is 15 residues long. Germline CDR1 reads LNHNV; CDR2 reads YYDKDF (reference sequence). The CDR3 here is CATSRGTGGGEKLFF. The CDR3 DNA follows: TGTGCCACCAGCAGAGGGACAGGGGGTGGGGAAAAACTGTTTTTT.